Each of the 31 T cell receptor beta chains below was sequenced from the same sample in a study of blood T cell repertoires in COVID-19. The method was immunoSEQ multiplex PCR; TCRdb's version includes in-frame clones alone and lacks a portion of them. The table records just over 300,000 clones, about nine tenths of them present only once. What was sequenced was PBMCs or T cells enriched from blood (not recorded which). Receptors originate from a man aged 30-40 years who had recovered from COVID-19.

Here the CDR3 reads CAWSRGGANSPLHF. CDR3 DNA sequence: TGTGCCTGGAGCCGGGGGGGGGCAAATTCACCCCTCCACTTT. The chain recombines TRBV30 with TRBJ1-6; D may be TRBD1 (6 bases). V lost 3 bases, J lost 7 bases, and 13 bases lay in between. There are 14 residues in the CDR3. Germline CDR1 GTSNPN, CDR2 SVGIG (reference sequence). Together with reference TRBV30 and TRBJ1-6, the CDR3 gives the full variable domain: SQTIHQWPATLVQPVGSPLSLECTVEGTSNPNLYWYRQAAGRGLQLLFYSVGIGQISSEVPQNLSASRPQDRQFILSSKKLLLSDSGFYLCAWSRGGANSPLHFGNGTRLTVT.

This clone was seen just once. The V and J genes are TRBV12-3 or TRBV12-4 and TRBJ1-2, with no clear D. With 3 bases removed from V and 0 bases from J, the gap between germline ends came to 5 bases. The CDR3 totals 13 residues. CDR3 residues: CASSFGTNYGYTF. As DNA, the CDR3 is TGTGCCAGCAGTTTTGGCACTAACTATGGCTACACCTTC.

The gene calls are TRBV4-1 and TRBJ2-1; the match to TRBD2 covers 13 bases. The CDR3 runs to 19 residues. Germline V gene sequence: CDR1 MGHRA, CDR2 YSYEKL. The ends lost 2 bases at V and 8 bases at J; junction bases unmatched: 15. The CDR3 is CASSQTQLAGGPRGHEQFF. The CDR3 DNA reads TGCGCCAGCAGCCAAACCCAACTAGCGGGAGGGCCAAGAGGGCATGAGCAGTTCTTC.

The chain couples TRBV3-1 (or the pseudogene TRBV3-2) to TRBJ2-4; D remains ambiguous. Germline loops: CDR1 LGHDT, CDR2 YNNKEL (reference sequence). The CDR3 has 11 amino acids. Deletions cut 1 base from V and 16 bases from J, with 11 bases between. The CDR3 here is CASSQATSIYF. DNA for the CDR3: TGTGCCAGCAGCCAAGCTACGTCAATCTACTTC.

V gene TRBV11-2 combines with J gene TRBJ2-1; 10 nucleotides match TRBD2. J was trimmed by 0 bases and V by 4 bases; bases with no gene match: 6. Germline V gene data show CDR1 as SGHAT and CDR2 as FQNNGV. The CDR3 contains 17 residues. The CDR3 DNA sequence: TGTGCCAGCAGCTCAAACGTAGCGGGGGGCTCCTACAATGAGCAGTTCTTC. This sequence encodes CASSSNVAGGSYNEQFF. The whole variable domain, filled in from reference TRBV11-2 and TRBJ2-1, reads EAGVAQSPRYKIIEKRQSVAFWCNPISGHATLYWYQQILGQGPKLLIQFQNNGVVDDSQLPKDRFSAERLKGVDSTLKIQPAKLEDSAVYLCASSSNVAGGSYNEQFFGPGTRLTVL.

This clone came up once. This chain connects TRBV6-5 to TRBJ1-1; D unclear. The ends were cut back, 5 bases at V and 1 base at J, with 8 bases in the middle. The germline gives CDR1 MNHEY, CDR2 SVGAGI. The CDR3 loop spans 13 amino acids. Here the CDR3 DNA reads TGTGCCAGCAGTCCACAAAAGAACACTGAAGCTTTCTTT. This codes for CASSPQKNTEAFF.

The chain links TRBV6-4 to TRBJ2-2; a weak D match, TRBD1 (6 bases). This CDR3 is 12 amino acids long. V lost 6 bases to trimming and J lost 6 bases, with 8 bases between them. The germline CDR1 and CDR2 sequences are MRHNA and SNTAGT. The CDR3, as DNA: TGTGCCAGCAGGGGGGCGGCCGGGGAGCTGTTTTTT. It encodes CASRGAAGELFF.

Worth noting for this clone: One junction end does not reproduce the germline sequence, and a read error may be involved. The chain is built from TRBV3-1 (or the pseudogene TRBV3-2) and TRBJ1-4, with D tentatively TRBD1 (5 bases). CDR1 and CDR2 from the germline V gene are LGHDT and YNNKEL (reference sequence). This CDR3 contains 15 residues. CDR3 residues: CASSQDNRRGEKLFF. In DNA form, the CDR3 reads TGTGCCAGCAGTCAAGATAACAGGCGGGGGGAAAAACTGTTTTTT.

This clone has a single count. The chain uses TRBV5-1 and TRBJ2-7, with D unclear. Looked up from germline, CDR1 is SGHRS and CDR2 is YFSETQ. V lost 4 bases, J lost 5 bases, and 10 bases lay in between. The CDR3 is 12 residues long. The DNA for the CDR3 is TGCGCCAGCAGCCAAAACGAGGACGAGCAGTACTTC. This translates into CASSQNEDEQYF.

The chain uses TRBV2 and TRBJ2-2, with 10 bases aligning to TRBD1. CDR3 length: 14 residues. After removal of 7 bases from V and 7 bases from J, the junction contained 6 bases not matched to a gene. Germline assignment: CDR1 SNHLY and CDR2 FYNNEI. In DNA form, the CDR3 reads TGTGCCAGCATAGCGGACAGGGGGTTCGGGGAGCTGTTTTTT. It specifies CASIADRGFGELFF.

The CDR3 sequence: CASSSGRAGVKLFF. DNA for the CDR3: TGTGCCAGCAGCTCGGGTCGGGCGGGGGTAAAACTGTTTTTT. This chain joins TRBV5-4 and TRBJ1-4, with D possibly being TRBD1 (5 bases). The CDR3 spans 14 residues. CDR1 and CDR2 from the germline V gene are SGHNT and YYREEE (reference sequence). Trimming removed 3 bases at V and 10 bases at J, with 16 bases between. Looking up the rest from reference TRBV5-4 and TRBJ1-4 gives the full variable domain: ETGVTQSPTHLIKTRGQQVTLRCSSQSGHNTVSWYQQALGQGPQFIFQYYREEENGRGNFPPRFSGLQFPNYSSELNVNALELDDSALYLCASSSGRAGVKLFFGSGTQLSVL.

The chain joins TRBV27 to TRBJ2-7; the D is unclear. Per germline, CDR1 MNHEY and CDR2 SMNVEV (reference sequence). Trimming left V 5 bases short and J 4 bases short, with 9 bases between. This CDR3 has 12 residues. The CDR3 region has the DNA TGTGCCAGCAGTGCGAATTTATACGAGCAGTACTTC. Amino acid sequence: CASSANLYEQYF.

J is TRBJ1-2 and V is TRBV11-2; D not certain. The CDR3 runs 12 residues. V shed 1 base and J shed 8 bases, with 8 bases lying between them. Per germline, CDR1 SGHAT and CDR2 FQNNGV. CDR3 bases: TGTGCCAGCAGCTTAGTGCGTCGAGGCTACACCTTC. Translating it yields CASSLVRRGYTF.

DNA for the CDR3: TGCAGCGTTGAAGTGCGGAGGGTAGGCTACACCTTC. The encoded protein is CSVEVRRVGYTF. V usage is TRBV29-1 and J usage is TRBJ1-2; D is undetermined. The V end lost 1 base, the J end lost 8 bases, and 11 bases lay between the germline ends. This CDR3 spans 12 amino acids. CDR1 SQVTM and CDR2 ANQGSEA come from the germline V gene.

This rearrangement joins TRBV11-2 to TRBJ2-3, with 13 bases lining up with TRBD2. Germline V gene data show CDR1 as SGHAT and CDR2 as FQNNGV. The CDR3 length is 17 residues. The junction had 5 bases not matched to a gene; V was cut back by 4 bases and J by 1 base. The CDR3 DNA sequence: TGTGCCAGCAGCTCGGGGACTAGCGGGACTCGCACAGATACGCAGTATTTT. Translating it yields CASSSGTSGTRTDTQYF.

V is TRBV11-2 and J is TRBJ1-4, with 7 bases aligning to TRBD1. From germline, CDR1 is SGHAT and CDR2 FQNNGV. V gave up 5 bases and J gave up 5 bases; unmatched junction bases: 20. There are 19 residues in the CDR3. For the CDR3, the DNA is TGTGCCAGCAGCCCAATCAGGGGGACAATCAAGGCCCTAAATGAAAAACTGTTTTTT. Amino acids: CASSPIRGTIKALNEKLFF.

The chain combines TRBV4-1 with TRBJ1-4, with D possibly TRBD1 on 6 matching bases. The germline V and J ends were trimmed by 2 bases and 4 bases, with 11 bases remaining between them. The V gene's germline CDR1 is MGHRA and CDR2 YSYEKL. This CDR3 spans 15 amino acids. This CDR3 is CASSQRAQGNEKLFF. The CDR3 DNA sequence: TGCGCCAGCAGCCAACGGGCACAGGGTAATGAAAAACTGTTTTTT.

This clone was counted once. The CDR3 protein is CASSSRGGDRTGELFF. CDR3 bases: TGTGCCAGCAGCTCCAGAGGGGGGGATCGCACCGGGGAGCTGTTTTTT. This sequence joins TRBV7-9 and TRBJ2-2; a weak D match, TRBD2 (7 bases). V was pared by 4 bases and J by 4 bases, with 16 bases between. CDR3 length equals 16 residues. The germline gives CDR1 SEHNR, CDR2 FQNEAQ (reference sequence).

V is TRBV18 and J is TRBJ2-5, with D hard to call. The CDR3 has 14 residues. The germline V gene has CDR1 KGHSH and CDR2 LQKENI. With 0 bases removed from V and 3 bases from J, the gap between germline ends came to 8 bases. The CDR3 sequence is CASSPPSQKETQYF. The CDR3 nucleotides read TGTGCCAGCTCACCACCGTCACAGAAAGAGACCCAGTACTTC.

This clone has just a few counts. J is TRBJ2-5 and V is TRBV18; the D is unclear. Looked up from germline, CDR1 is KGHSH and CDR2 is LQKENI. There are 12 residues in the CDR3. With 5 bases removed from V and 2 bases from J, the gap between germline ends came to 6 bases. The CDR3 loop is CASSISQETQYF. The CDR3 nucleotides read TGTGCCAGCTCAATCTCTCAAGAGACCCAGTACTTC.

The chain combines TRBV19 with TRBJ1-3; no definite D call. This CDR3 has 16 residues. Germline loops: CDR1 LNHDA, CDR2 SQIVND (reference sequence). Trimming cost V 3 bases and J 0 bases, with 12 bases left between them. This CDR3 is CASSMGRKSSGNTIYF. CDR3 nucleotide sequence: TGTGCCAGTAGTATGGGCAGGAAAAGCTCTGGAAACACCATATATTTT.

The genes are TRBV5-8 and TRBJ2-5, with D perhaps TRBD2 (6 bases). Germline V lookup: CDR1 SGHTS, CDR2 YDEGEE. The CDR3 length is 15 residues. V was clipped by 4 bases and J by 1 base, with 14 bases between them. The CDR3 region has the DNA TGTGCCAGCAGCCCACAACTAGCACTCCAAGAGACCCAGTACTTC. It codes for CASSPQLALQETQYF.

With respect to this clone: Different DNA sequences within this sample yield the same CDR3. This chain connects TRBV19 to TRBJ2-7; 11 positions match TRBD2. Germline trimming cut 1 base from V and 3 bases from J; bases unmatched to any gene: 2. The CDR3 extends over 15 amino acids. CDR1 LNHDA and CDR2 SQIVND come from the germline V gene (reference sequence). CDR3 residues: CASSIGLAGNYEQYF. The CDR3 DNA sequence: TGTGCCAGTAGTATAGGACTAGCGGGGAACTACGAGCAGTACTTC. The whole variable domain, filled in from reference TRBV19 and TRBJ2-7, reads DGGITQSPKYLFRKEGQNVTLSCEQNLNHDAMYWYRQDPGQGLRLIYYSQIVNDFQKGDIAEGYSVSREKKESFPLTVTSAQKNPTAFYLCASSIGLAGNYEQYFGPGTRLTVT.

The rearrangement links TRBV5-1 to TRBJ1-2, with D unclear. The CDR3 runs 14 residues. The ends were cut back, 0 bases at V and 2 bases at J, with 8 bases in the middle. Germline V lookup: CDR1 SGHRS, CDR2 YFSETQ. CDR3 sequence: CASSLAVFNYGYTF. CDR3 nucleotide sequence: TGCGCCAGCAGCTTGGCCGTCTTCAACTATGGCTACACCTTC.

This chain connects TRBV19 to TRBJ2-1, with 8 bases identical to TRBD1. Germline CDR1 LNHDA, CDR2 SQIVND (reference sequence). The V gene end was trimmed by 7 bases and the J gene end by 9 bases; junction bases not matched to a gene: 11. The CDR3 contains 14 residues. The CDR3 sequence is CASIMRTGIGEQFF. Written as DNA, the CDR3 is TGTGCCAGTATCATGAGGACAGGGATCGGTGAGCAGTTCTTC. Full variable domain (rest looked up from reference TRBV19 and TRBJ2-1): DGGITQSPKYLFRKEGQNVTLSCEQNLNHDAMYWYRQDPGQGLRLIYYSQIVNDFQKGDIAEGYSVSREKKESFPLTVTSAQKNPTAFYLCASIMRTGIGEQFFGPGTRLTVL.

Here the CDR3 DNA reads TGTGCCAGTAGTATAGGACAGGGGGCGAATTCACCCCTCCACTTT. Residues: CASSIGQGANSPLHF. This chain joins TRBV19 and TRBJ1-6, with 10 bases that match TRBD1. The germline V gene has CDR1 LNHDA and CDR2 SQIVND (reference sequence). The CDR3 spans 15 residues. Germline trimming cut 1 base from V and 7 bases from J; bases unmatched to any gene: 1.

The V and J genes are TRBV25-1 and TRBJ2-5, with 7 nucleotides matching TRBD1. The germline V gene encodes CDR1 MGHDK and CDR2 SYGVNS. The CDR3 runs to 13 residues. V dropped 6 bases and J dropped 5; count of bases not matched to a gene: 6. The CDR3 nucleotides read TGTGCCAGCAGGGGAAGGGGGCGGGAGACCCAGTACTTC. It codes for CASRGRGRETQYF. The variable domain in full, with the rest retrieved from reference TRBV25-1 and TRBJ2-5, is EADIYQTPRYLVIGTGKKITLECSQTMGHDKMYWYQQDPGMELHLIHYSYGVNSTEKGDLSSESTVSRIRTEHFPLTLESARPSHTSQYLCASRGRGRETQYFGPGTRLLVL.

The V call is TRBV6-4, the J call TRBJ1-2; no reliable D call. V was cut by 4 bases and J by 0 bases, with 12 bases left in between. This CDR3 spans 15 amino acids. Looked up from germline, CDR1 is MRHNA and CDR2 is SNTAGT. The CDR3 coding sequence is TGTGCCAGCAGTGCCGAGGTCCTAGCTAACTATGGCTACACCTTC. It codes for CASSAEVLANYGYTF.

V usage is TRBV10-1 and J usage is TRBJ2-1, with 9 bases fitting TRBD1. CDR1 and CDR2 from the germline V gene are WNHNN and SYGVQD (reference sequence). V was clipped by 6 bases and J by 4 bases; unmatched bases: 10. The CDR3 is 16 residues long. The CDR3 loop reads CASSVGTGSLYNEQFF. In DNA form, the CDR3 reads TGCGCCAGCAGCGTTGGGACAGGGAGTTTATACAATGAGCAGTTCTTC.

In DNA, the CDR3 is TGTGCCAGCAGCTTAGGGGCCAGAACCCATAGCAATCAGCCCCAGCATTTT. Encoded protein: CASSLGARTHSNQPQHF. J is TRBJ1-5 and V is TRBV7-2; D remains unclear. V gave up 1 base and J gave up 0 bases, with 13 bases separating them. The CDR3 totals 17 residues. The V gene's germline CDR1 is SGHTA and CDR2 FQGNSA.

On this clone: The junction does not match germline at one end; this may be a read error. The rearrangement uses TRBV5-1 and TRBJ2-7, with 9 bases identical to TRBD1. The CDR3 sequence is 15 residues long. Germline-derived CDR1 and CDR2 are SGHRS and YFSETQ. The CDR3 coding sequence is TGCGCTAGCACCCTCCTCCGGGACAGGGACTACGAGCAGTACTTC. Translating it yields CASTLLRDRDYEQYF.